This TCR beta chain is from a study of T cell responses to AZD1222 COVID-19 vaccine. Study-wide background: Investigators merged groups given second doses at roughly 4 or roughly 12 weeks. Regarding the study as a whole: It should be noted that donors were predominantly white British and more often female, and clonal diversity was possibly underestimated. Repertoires were obtained solely post-peak T cell response. Vaccination with two AZD1222 doses was followed by a rise in Spike-specific TCR breadth and depth.

Assay: immunoSEQ multiplex PCR; the TCRdb copy retains only in-frame clones and omits some. The sample includes about 110,000 clones, 87% of them seen just once. Concerning this clone: Its antigen is not known.

The V gene lost 8 bases and the J gene lost 4 bases, with 13 bases spanning the gap. CDR3 length: 13 amino acids. The germline gives CDR1 MNHEY, CDR2 SVGAGI. The receptor was derived from an adult in good health. The starting material was peripheral blood, obtained on day 0 of AZD1222 vaccination. V and J are TRBV6-5 and TRBJ2-3; maybe TRBD1 (5 bases). CDR3 in DNA: TGTGCCAGCGCTAGGGGTGCCGCAGATACGCAGTATTTT. Protein: CASARGAADTQYF.